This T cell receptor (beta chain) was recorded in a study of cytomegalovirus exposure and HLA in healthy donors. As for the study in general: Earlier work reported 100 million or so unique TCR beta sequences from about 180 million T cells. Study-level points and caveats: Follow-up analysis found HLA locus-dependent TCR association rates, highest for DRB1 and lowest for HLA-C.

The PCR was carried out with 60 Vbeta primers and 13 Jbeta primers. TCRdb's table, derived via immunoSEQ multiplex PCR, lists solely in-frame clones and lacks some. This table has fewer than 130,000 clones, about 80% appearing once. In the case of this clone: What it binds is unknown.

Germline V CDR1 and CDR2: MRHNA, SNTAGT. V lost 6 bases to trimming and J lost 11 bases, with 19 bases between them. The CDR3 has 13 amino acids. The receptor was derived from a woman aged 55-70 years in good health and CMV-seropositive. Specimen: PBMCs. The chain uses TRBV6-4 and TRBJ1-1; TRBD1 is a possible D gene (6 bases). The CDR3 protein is CASSSDSEAMAFF. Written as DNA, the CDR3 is TGTGCCAGCAGCTCGGACAGCGAGGCAATGGCTTTCTTT.